The clone carrying this TCR beta chain was recorded many times. This record belongs to a study of CD8 T cells in ankylosing spondylitis. From the 5' RACE reads, TCRdb called clonotypes with MiXCR, one entry per CDR3 protein. The sample records 150,000 to 200,000 distinct CDR3 sequences, 11% being singletons. The V and J ends lost 5 bases and 4 bases, in that order; junction bases with no gene match: 1. The length of the CDR3 is 12 residues. The sequence derives from a male donor with ankylosing spondylitis or in good health (not recorded which). Sequenced sample: blood, either unsorted or a sorted T cell fraction (not recorded which). The V and J genes are TRBV12-3 or TRBV12-4 and TRBJ2-5, with 7 bases identical to TRBD2. CDR3: CASSPGGETQYF. The CDR3 region has the DNA TGTGCCAGCAGTCCGGGGGGAGAGACCCAGTACTTC.